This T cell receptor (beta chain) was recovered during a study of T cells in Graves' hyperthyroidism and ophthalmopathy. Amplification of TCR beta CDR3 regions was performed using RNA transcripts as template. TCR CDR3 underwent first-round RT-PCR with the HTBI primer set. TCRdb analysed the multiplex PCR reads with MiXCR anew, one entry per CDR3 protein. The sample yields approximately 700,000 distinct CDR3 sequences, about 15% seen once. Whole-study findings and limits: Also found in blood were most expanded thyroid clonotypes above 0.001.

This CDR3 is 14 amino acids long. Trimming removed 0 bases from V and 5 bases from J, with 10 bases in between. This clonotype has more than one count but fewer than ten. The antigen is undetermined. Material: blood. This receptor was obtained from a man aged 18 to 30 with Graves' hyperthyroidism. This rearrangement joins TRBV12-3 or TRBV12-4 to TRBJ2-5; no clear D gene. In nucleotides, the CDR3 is TGTGCCAGCAGTTTAGCGTTAAAAAAGGAGACCCAGTACTTC. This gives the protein CASSLALKKETQYF.